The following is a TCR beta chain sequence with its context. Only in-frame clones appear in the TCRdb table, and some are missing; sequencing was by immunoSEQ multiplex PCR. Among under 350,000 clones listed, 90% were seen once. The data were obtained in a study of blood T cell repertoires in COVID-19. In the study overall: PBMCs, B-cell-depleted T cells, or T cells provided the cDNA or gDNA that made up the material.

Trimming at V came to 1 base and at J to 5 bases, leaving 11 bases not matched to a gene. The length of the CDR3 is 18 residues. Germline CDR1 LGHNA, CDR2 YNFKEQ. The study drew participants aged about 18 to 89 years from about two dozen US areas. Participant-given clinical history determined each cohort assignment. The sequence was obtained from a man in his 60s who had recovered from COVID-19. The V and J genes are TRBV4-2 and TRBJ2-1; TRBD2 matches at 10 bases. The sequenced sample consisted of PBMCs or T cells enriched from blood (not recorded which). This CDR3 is CASSQVLGVAGGHNEQFF. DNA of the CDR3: TGTGCCAGCAGCCAAGTCCTCGGGGTAGCGGGGGGCCACAATGAGCAGTTCTTC.